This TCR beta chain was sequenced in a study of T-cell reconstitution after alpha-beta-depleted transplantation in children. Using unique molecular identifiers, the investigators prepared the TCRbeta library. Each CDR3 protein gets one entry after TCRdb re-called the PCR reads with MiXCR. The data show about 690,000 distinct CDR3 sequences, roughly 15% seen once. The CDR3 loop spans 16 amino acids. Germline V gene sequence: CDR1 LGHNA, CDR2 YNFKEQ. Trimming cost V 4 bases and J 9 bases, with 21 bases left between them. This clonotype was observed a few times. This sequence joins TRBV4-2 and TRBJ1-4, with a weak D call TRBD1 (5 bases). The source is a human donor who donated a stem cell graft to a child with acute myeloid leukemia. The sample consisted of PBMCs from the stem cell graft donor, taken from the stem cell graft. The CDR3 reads CASSPGTDLKPQKLFF. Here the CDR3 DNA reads TGTGCCAGCAGCCCGGGGACGGACTTAAAGCCACAAAAACTGTTTTTT.